One sample yielded the 2 T cell receptor beta chains listed below, sequenced in a study of T cell clonality in common variable immunodeficiency. General study points: In common variable immunodeficiency, TCR beta chains reportedly carried fewer deletions and N-nucleotide insertions.

TCRdb's table, derived via immunoSEQ multiplex PCR, lists solely in-frame clones and lacks some. Captured here are about 28,000 clones, none seen once; the top ten comprise less than 35%. Antigens of these TCRs are unknown. The source material was peripheral blood mononuclear cells. These receptors all stem from a human donor with common variable immunodeficiency.

This clone was detected many times. With the read ending 3 residues before the CDR3 end, the germline J gene is used to fill in that end. The rearrangement uses TRBV10-3 and TRBJ1-1; 7 bases agree with TRBD1. This CDR3 has 13 amino acids. Germline-derived CDR1 and CDR2 are ENHRY and SYGVKD. The ends lost 3 bases at V and 7 bases at J; junction bases unmatched: 5. The DNA read from the CDR3 is TGTGCCATCAGTGAACCCGGGACAGATGAA. It is translated as CAISEPGTDE. The full CDR3 protein is CAISEPGTDEAFF.

The DNA read from the CDR3 is TGTGCCAGCGGAGAGACTAGCGGGGTGGCTGAG. Its translation is CASGETSGVAE. The full CDR3 protein is CASGETSGVAEQFF. This sequence joins TRBV11-2 and TRBJ2-1; 11 bases agree with TRBD2. The read stops 3 residues short of the end of the CDR3; the missing end is completed from the germline J gene. Unmatched junction bases numbered 9, after V lost 8 bases and J lost 9 bases. The CDR3 spans 14 residues. CDR1 and CDR2 from the germline V gene are SGHAT and FQNNGV.